Each of the 16 T cell receptor beta chains below was sequenced from the same sample in a study of metastatic and nonmetastatic thyroid tumors. MiXCR re-clonotyped the PCR reads for TCRdb. In the table there are 40,000 or so clones, less than 60% of which are singletons. There were no patients who had received any treatment before thyroid surgery. The specimen sequenced was tumor tissue. The receptors were gathered from a male donor with papillary thyroid cancer or a benign thyroid nodule (not recorded which). Some clones in this sample may be carry-over from other donors' samples.

V is TRBV19 and J is TRBJ2-7; D gene ambiguous. The CDR3 covers 14 residues. Germline CDR1 reads LNHDA; CDR2 reads SQIVND (reference sequence). V lost 5 bases and J lost 5, with 16 bases in between. The CDR3 spells CASSGSLRSDEQYF. CDR3 nucleotide sequence: TGTGCCAGTAGTGGTTCCCTGAGATCTGACGAGCAGTACTTC.

In its sample, this clone was seen a few times. V and J are TRBV6-1 and TRBJ2-7; 8 bases align to TRBD1. Looked up from germline, CDR1 is MNHNS and CDR2 is SASEGT. Trimming at V came to 1 base and at J to 7 bases, leaving 9 bases not matched to a gene. The CDR3 length is 15 residues. CDR3 DNA: TGTGCCAGCAGTGAAGGAGTGACAGGGGCGCGGGAGCAGTACTTC. Translating it yields CASSEGVTGAREQYF.

This clone has only a few counts. The chain combines TRBV12-3 or TRBV12-4 with TRBJ1-2, with 8 nucleotides matching TRBD1. V shed 5 bases, J shed 2 bases, and the junction held 1 base outside the gene matches. The CDR3 covers 13 residues. The CDR3: CASSRTGNYGYTF. CDR3 coding DNA: TGTGCCAGCAGTAGGACAGGGAACTATGGCTACACCTTC.

The chain has TRBV18 and TRBJ2-7; a possible D gene is TRBD1 (6 bases). CDR1 KGHSH and CDR2 LQKENI come from the germline V gene. This CDR3 contains 15 residues. Trimming left V 3 bases short and J 0 bases short, with 12 bases between. The CDR3 sequence is CASSPKQGYSYEQYF. The DNA for the CDR3 is TGTGCCAGCTCACCTAAACAGGGCTACTCCTACGAGCAGTACTTC. The full variable domain, its missing parts supplied by reference TRBV18 and TRBJ2-7, is NAGVMQNPRHLVRRRGQEARLRCSPMKGHSHVYWYRQLPEEGLKFMVYLQKENIIDESGMPKERFSAEFPKEGPSILRIQQVVRGDSAAYFCASSPKQGYSYEQYFGPGTRLTVT.

This clone counts as large. The chain combines TRBV5-1 with TRBJ2-7; the D call may be TRBD1 or TRBD2 (5 bases each). The CDR3 length is 16 residues. Germline V CDR1 and CDR2: SGHRS, YFSETQ. Trimming removed 0 bases from V and 3 bases from J, with 16 bases in between. The CDR3 DNA reads TGCGCCAGCAGCTTGGCCTGGGCAACTGGGGGCTACGAGCAGTACTTC. Amino acid sequence: CASSLAWATGGYEQYF.

This clone came up many times. The V gene is TRBV20-1, the J gene TRBJ2-4; TRBD1 matches 7 bases. The CDR3 totals 13 residues. CDR1 is DFQATT and CDR2 is SNEGSKA in the germline V gene (reference sequence). J was trimmed by 3 bases and V by 6 bases; bases with no gene match: 5. CDR3 loop: CSAHRGVKNIQYF. CDR3 bases: TGCAGTGCCCACAGGGGAGTCAAAAACATTCAGTACTTC.

The chain couples TRBV6-5 to TRBJ1-2; D is undetermined. CDR3 length: 13 residues. V gave up 8 bases and J gave up 0 bases, with 10 bases separating them. From germline, CDR1 is MNHEY and CDR2 SVGAGI. CDR3 sequence (DNA): TGTGCCAGCGTTACAAACTCTAACTATGGCTACACCTTC. It specifies CASVTNSNYGYTF.

In its sample, this clone was seen a few times. The chain links TRBV19 to TRBJ1-1; TRBD1 matches 8 bases. V lost 4 bases, J lost 5 bases, and 3 bases stayed unmatched. From germline, CDR1 is LNHDA and CDR2 SQIVND (reference sequence). This CDR3 has 13 amino acids. CDR3 DNA: TGTGCCAGTAGTAGAGACAGGGGAACTGAAGCTTTCTTT. This encodes CASSRDRGTEAFF.

This clone was detected a few times. The DNA for the CDR3 is TGTGCCAGCTCACCTTCAAGGGATTCACCCCTCCACTTT. Translated, it gives CASSPSRDSPLHF. This rearrangement joins TRBV18 to TRBJ1-6; D gene unclear. The germline V gene encodes CDR1 KGHSH and CDR2 LQKENI. Trimming pared 3 bases from V and 8 bases from J, leaving 8 bases between. The CDR3 covers 13 residues.

This clone was detected only a few times. This chain links TRBV19 with TRBJ1-1, with D possibly matching TRBD1 (5 bases). The ends were cut back, 4 bases at V and 7 bases at J, with 19 bases in the middle. The CDR3 totals 15 residues. Germline V gene sequence: CDR1 LNHDA, CDR2 SQIVND (reference sequence). The DNA of the CDR3 is TGTGCCAGTAGTACCCGCGCTGGGACTTTTGGTGAAGCTTTCTTT. It specifies CASSTRAGTFGEAFF.

This chain connects TRBV20-1 to TRBJ2-6; TRBD1 or TRBD2 may be the D gene (5 bases each). This CDR3 is built from 14 residues. Germline CDR1 is DFQATT and CDR2 is SNEGSKA (reference sequence). The ends were cut back, 2 bases at V and 4 bases at J, with 9 bases in the middle. CDR3 amino acids: CSARSGAGANVLTF. Here the CDR3 DNA reads TGCAGTGCTAGATCCGGGGCCGGGGCCAACGTCCTGACTTTC.

The V and J genes are TRBV15 and TRBJ2-7; the match to TRBD2 covers 8 bases. The CDR3 spans 13 residues. The germline gives CDR1 LNHNV, CDR2 YYDKDF (reference sequence). The J segment lost 3 bases and the V segment lost 8 bases, leaving 6 bases of the junction unmatched. DNA of the CDR3: TGTGCCACCGGGAGCGGGAGTGGCTACGAGCAGTACTTC. The encoded protein is CATGSGSGYEQYF.

The chain couples TRBV30 to TRBJ2-7; D is possibly TRBD1 (5 bases). Germline loops: CDR1 GTSNPN, CDR2 SVGIG (reference sequence). V was cut by 3 bases and J by 3 bases, with 21 bases left in between. The CDR3 spans 16 residues. The CDR3 is CAWRDTVRPNFYEQYF. For the CDR3, the DNA is TGTGCCTGGAGGGACACGGTGAGACCCAACTTCTACGAGCAGTACTTC.

This clone was detected a few times. The genes are TRBV12-3 or TRBV12-4 and TRBJ2-2; D is undetermined. The CDR3 runs 13 residues. With 5 bases removed from V and 2 bases from J, the gap between germline ends came to 6 bases. The CDR3 DNA reads as TGTGCCAGCAGTCCGATAAACACCGGGGAGCTGTTTTTT. Protein sequence: CASSPINTGELFF.

V is TRBV18 and J is TRBJ2-2; 11 bases are shared with TRBD1. Looked up from germline, CDR1 is KGHSH and CDR2 is LQKENI. V gave up 10 bases and J gave up 5 bases; unmatched junction bases: 9. The CDR3 is 15 amino acids. The CDR3 DNA reads as TGTGCCACTAGAGGACAGGGGGCGTCTACCGGGGAGCTGTTTTTT. It is translated as CATRGQGASTGELFF. The whole variable domain, remainder taken from reference TRBV18 and TRBJ2-2, is NAGVMQNPRHLVRRRGQEARLRCSPMKGHSHVYWYRQLPEEGLKFMVYLQKENIIDESGMPKERFSAEFPKEGPSILRIQQVVRGDSAAYFCATRGQGASTGELFFGEGSRLTVL.

The chain joins TRBV11-2 to TRBJ2-7; tentatively, D is TRBD1 or TRBD2 (5 bases each). Trimming left V 1 base short and J 3 bases short, with 16 bases between. Per germline, CDR1 SGHAT and CDR2 FQNNGV. This CDR3 spans 16 amino acids. The CDR3 is CASSLGGGTLFYEQYF. The CDR3 nucleotides are TGTGCCAGCAGCTTAGGGGGTGGGACCTTGTTCTACGAGCAGTACTTC.